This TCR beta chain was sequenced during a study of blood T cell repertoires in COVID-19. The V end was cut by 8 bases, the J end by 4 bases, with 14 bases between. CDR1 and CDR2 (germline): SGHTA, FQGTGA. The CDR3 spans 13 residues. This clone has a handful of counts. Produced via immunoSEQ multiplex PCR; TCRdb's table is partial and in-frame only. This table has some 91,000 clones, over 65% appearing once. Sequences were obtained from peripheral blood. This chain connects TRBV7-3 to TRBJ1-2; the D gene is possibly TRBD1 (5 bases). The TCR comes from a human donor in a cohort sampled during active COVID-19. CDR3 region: CASGTQGGYGYTF. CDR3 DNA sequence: TGTGCCAGCGGCACTCAGGGAGGCTATGGCTACACCTTC.